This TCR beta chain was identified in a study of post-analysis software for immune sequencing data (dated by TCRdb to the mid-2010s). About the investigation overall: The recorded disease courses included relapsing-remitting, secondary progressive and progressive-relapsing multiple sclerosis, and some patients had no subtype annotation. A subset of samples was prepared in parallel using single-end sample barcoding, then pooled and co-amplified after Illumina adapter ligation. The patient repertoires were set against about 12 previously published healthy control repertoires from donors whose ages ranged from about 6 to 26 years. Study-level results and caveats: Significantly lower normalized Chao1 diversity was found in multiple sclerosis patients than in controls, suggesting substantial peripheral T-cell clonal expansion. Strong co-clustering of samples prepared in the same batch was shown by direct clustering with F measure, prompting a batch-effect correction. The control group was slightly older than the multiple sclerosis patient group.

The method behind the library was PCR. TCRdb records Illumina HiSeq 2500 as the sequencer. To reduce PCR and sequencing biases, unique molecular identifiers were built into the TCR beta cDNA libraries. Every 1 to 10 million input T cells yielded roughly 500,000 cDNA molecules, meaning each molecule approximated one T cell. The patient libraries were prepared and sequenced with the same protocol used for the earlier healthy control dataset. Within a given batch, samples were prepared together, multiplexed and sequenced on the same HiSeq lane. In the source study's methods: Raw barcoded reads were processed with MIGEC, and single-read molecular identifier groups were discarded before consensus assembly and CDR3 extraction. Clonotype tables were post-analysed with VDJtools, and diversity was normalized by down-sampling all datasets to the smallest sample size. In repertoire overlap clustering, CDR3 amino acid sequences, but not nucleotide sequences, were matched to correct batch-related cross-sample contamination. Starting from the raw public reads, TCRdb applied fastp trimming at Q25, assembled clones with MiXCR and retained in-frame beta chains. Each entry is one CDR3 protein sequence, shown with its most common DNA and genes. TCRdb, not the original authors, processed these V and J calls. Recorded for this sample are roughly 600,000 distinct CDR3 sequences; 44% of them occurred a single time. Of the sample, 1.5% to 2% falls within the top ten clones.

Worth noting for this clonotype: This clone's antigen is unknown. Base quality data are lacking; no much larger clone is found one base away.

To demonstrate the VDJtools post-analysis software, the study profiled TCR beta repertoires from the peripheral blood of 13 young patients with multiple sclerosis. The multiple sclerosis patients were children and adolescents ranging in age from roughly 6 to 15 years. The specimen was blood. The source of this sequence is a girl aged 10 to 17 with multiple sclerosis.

Read as DNA, the sequence is TGCAGCGTTGAAAGAGGGCAGGACAATGAGCAGTTCTTC. Its product reads: CSVERGQDNEQFF. The rearrangement joined TRBV29-1 to TRBJ2-1; the D gene is perhaps TRBD2, on 5 matching bases. There are 13 amino acids in the CDR3, from cysteine to phenylalanine inclusive. Only the CDR3 DNA is retained, 39 bases long and in frame from the first base. The germline ends are 10 bases apart after V is trimmed by 2 bases and J by 5 bases. CDR1 and CDR2, looked up from the germline V gene, are SQVTM and ANQGSEA.